This T cell receptor beta chain is drawn from a study of T cells after yellow fever vaccination. Each CDR3 protein is one row after TCRdb ran MiXCR on the 5' RACE reads. The profile shows fewer than 400,000 distinct CDR3 sequences, 6.2% of them singletons. This clonotype was detected a few times. Antigen unknown. Study-wide findings and caveats: A large majority of primary-vaccination clones showed up again after the booster (about 96% CD4, around 90% CD8).

This CDR3 region has 12 residues. With V trimmed by 4 bases and J by 7 bases, 7 bases remained unmatched. Per the germline V gene, CDR1 is SQVTM and CDR2 is ANQGSEA. The genes are TRBV29-1 and TRBJ2-7; TRBD1 matches at 7 bases. The source is a man aged 25-45 years who received the YFV17D yellow fever vaccine. The source material was PBMCs, sampled 5 days after the yellow fever booster vaccination. In DNA form, the CDR3 reads TGCAGCGTTGCATCCGGGACAGCGGAGCAGTACTTC. Residues: CSVASGTAEQYF.